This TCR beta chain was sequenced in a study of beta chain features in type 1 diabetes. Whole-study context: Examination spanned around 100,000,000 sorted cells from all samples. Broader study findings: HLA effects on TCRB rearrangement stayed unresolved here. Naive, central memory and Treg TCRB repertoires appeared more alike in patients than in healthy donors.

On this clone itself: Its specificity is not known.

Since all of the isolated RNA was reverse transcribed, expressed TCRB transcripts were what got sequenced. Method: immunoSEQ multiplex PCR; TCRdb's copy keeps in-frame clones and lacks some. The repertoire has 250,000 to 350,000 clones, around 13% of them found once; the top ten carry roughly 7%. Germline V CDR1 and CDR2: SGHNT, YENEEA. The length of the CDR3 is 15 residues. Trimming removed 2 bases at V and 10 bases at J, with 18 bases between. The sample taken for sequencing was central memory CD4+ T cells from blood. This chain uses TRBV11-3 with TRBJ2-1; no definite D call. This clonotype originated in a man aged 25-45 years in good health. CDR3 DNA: TGTGCCAGCAGCTTACAGCAGGCCATGGGTGCGGAGCAGTTCTTC. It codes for CASSLQQAMGAEQFF.